This T cell receptor (beta chain) was identified in a study of lung T cells in sarcoidosis with Löfgren's syndrome. TCRdb recomputed calls from the reads with MiXCR, one row per CDR3 protein. The table records tens of thousands of distinct CDR3 sequences, 21% of them present only once. This CDR3 is 15 amino acids long. CDR1 is LGHDT and CDR2 is YNNKEL in the germline V gene (reference sequence). V shed 5 bases and J 6 bases; nucleotides not matched to a gene: 11. Sequenced: CD4+ T cells from PBMCs. This chain connects TRBV3-1 to TRBJ2-3, with TRBD2 matching over 7 bases. The clonotype originates from a human donor with sarcoidosis (Löfgren's syndrome or another form), or a control subject (not recorded which). The CDR3: CASSEPGLRADTQYF. In DNA, the CDR3 is TGTGCCAGCAGCGAACCGGGACTACGTGCGGATACGCAGTATTTT.